The 8 T cell receptor beta chains in this list originate from one sample, sequenced in a study of OX40 agonist ivuxolimab in advanced cancers. Clones were read by immunoSEQ multiplex PCR, and TCRdb kept only the in-frame ones, dropping some. The sample carries around 70,000 clones, approximately 81% recorded once. The input for sequencing was CD4+ or CD8+ T cells sorted from blood, taken in a trial of the OX40 agonist ivuxolimab. The source is an adult with an advanced solid tumor such as melanoma, head and neck, liver or kidney cancer.

This clone turned up a few times. The rearrangement uses TRBV19 and TRBJ1-2; tentatively, D is TRBD1 (5 bases). This CDR3 has 15 residues. Germline V gene sequence: CDR1 LNHDA, CDR2 SQIVND (reference sequence). V was pared by 5 bases and J by 3 bases, with 16 bases between. This chain's CDR3 is CASSDNFGDDYGYTF. As DNA, the CDR3 is TGTGCCAGTAGTGACAATTTCGGGGACGACTATGGCTACACCTTC.

This chain connects TRBV5-6 to TRBJ1-1; 11 bases line up with TRBD1. CDR1 and CDR2 from the germline V gene are SGHDT and YYEEEE. Germline trimming cut 0 bases from V and 5 bases from J; bases unmatched to any gene: 3. This CDR3 is 15 amino acids long. Written as DNA, the CDR3 is TGTGCCAGCAGCTTGGAGGGACAGGGGGTAACTGAAGCTTTCTTT. Encoded protein: CASSLEGQGVTEAFF.

V and J are TRBV10-3 and TRBJ2-2; tentatively, D is TRBD1 (6 bases). The germline gives CDR1 ENHRY, CDR2 SYGVKD. The CDR3 consists of 15 residues. The germline V and J ends were trimmed by 11 bases and 0 bases, with 16 bases remaining between them. The CDR3 nucleotides read TGTGCCGTCTCACAGGGCCATACGAACACCGGGGAGCTGTTTTTT. Translating gives CAVSQGHTNTGELFF.

This clone was picked up a small number of times. The chain couples TRBV12-5 to TRBJ2-7; TRBD1 aligns across 8 bases. The V and J ends lost 6 bases and 7 bases, in that order; junction bases with no gene match: 5. This CDR3 contains 12 residues. CDR1 and CDR2 (germline): LGHNT, FRNRAP. The CDR3 nucleotides are TGTGCTAGTGGCCAGGGGGCGAGGGAGCAGTACTTC. Translated: CASGQGAREQYF.

V and J are TRBV7-3 and TRBJ2-1; D unclear. Germline V gene lookup returns CDR1 SGHTA and CDR2 FQGTGA. The CDR3 extends over 13 amino acids. Trimming left V 5 bases short and J 4 bases short, with 9 bases between. In nucleotides, the CDR3 is TGTGCCAGCAGCCTCCAGGCGTACAATGAGCAGTTCTTC. Its protein is CASSLQAYNEQFF.

The gene calls are TRBV19 and TRBJ2-2, with TRBD2 as a possible D gene (6 bases). The CDR3 spans 19 residues. V lost 6 bases and J lost 0, with 23 bases in between. Germline CDR1 reads LNHDA; CDR2 reads SQIVND (reference sequence). This CDR3 reads CASRTSALGGASNTGELFF. Written as DNA, the CDR3 is TGTGCCAGTAGAACTTCTGCTCTCGGGGGAGCTTCGAACACCGGGGAGCTGTTTTTT.

In this sample, this clone turned up once. This chain connects TRBV5-1 to TRBJ2-7; no definite D call. This CDR3 comprises 14 residues. Germline V gene data show CDR1 as SGHRS and CDR2 as YFSETQ. V was cut by 4 bases and J by 5 bases, with 16 bases left in between. CDR3 region: CASSVLSNSDEQYF. DNA for the CDR3: TGCGCCAGCAGCGTCCTTAGCAATTCGGACGAGCAGTACTTC.

The genes are TRBV18 and TRBJ1-1; D is perhaps TRBD1 (6 bases). CDR1 KGHSH and CDR2 LQKENI come from the germline V gene. CDR3 size: 14 residues. The V and J ends lost 2 bases and 2 bases respectively, with 9 bases between them. The CDR3 spells CASSPGGPNTEAFF. DNA of the CDR3: TGTGCCAGCTCACCAGGGGGCCCTAACACTGAAGCTTTCTTT. The variable domain in full, completed from reference TRBV18 and TRBJ1-1, reads NAGVMQNPRHLVRRRGQEARLRCSPMKGHSHVYWYRQLPEEGLKFMVYLQKENIIDESGMPKERFSAEFPKEGPSILRIQQVVRGDSAAYFCASSPGGPNTEAFFGQGTRLTVV.